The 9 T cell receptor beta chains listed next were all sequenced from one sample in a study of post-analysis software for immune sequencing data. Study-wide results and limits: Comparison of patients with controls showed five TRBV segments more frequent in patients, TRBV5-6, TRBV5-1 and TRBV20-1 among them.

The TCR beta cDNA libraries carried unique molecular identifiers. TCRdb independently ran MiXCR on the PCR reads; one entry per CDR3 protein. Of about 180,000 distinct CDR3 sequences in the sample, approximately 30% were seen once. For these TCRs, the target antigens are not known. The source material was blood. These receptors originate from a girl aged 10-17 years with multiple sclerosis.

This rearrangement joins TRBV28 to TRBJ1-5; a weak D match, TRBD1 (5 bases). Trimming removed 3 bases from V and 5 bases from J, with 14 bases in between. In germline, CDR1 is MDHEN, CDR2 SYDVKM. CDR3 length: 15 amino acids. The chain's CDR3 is CASSLGPLRDQPQHF. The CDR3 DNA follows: TGTGCCAGCAGTTTGGGGCCCCTTCGAGATCAGCCCCAGCATTTT. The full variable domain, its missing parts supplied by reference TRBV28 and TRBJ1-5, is DVKVTQSSRYLVKRTGEKVFLECVQDMDHENMFWYRQDPGLGLRLIYFSYDVKMKEKGDIPEGYSVSREKKERFSLILESASTNQTSMYLCASSLGPLRDQPQHFGDGTRLSIL.

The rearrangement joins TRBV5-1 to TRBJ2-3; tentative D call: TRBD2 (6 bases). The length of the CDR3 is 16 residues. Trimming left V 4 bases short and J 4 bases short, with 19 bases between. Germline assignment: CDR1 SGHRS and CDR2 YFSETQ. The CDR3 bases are TGCGCCAGCAGCCCTGGGACTCCTTTTAGCGCAGATACGCAGTATTTT. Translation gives CASSPGTPFSADTQYF.

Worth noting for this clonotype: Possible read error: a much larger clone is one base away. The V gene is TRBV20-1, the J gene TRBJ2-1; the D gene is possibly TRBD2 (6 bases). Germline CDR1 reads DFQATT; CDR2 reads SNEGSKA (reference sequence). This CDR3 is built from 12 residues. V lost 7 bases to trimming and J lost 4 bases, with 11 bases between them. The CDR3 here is CSVKGRYNEQFF. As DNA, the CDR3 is TGCAGTGTGAAAGGGAGGTACAATGAGCAGTTCTTC.

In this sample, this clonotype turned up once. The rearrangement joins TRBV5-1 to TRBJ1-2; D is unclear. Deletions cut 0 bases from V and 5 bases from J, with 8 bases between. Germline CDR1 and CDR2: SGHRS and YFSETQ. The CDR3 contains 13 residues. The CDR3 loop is CASSLVRSYGYTF. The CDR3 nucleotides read TGCGCCAGCAGCTTGGTAAGGTCTTATGGCTACACCTTC.

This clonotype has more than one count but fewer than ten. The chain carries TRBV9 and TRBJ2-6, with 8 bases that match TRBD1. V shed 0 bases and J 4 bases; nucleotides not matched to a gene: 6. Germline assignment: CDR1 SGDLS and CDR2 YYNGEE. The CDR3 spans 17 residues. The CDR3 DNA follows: TGTGCCAGCAGCGTAGAAACAGGGGGTTGGGGGGCCAACGTCCTGACTTTC. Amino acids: CASSVETGGWGANVLTF.

CDR3 in DNA: TGCGCCAGCAGCCAGGGCCTTCAGGGTGAGCAGTTCTTC. This sequence encodes CASSQGLQGEQFF. This chain uses TRBV4-3 with TRBJ2-1, with D perhaps matching TRBD1 (5 bases). This CDR3 spans 13 amino acids. V was trimmed by 3 bases and J by 9 bases, leaving 12 bases between them. The germline V gene encodes CDR1 LGHNA and CDR2 YSLEER.

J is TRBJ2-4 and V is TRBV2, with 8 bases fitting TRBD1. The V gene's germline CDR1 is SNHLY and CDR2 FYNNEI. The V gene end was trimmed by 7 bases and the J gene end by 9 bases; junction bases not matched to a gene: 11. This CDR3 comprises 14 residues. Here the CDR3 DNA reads TGTGCCAGCACACCTGACAGGGGTCTGGGCATTCAGTACTTC. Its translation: CASTPDRGLGIQYF.

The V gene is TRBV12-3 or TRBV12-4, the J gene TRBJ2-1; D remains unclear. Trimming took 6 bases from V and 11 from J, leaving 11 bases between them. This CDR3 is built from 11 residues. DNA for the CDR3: TGTGCCAGCAGCCAGTATGTTCAGCAGTTCTTC. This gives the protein CASSQYVQQFF.

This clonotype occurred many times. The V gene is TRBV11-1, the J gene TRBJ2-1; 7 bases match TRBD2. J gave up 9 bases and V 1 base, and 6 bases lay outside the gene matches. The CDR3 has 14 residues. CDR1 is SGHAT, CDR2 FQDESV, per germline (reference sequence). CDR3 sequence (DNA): TGTGCCAGCAGCTTAGGGGGCGGGAGCCGTGAGCAGTTCTTC. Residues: CASSLGGGSREQFF.